One sample yielded the 14 T cell receptor beta chains listed below, sequenced in a study of blood T cell repertoires in COVID-19. Produced via immunoSEQ multiplex PCR; TCRdb's table is partial and in-frame only. The sample has approximately 120,000 clones, over 75% seen once. Sequenced input: peripheral blood. The receptors were gathered from a woman in her fifties or sixties with acute or convalescent COVID-19.

The V gene is TRBV25-1, the J gene TRBJ1-6; the D gene is possibly TRBD1 (6 bases). This CDR3 has 16 amino acids. Germline assignment: CDR1 MGHDK and CDR2 SYGVNS. Trimming took off 0 bases at V and 7 bases at J, with 13 bases between the two ends. The CDR3 reads CASSEYRGQTNSPLHF. The CDR3 bases are TGTGCCAGCAGTGAATATAGAGGACAGACCAATTCACCCCTCCACTTT.

The genes are TRBV18 and TRBJ1-1; D remains unclear. V was cut by 6 bases and J by 2 bases, with 16 bases left in between. CDR1 is KGHSH and CDR2 is LQKENI in the germline V gene. The CDR3 length is 15 residues. This chain's CDR3 is CASSPSLMANTEAFF. As DNA, the CDR3 is TGTGCCAGCTCGCCCTCCCTGATGGCTAACACTGAAGCTTTCTTT.

Written as DNA, the CDR3 is TGTGCCAGCAAACGAGCGGGGAGGACCGGGGAGCTGTTTTTT. Amino acids: CASKRAGRTGELFF. This chain links TRBV5-5 with TRBJ2-2, with 7 bases lining up with TRBD2. Looked up from germline, CDR1 is SGHKS and CDR2 is YYEKEE (reference sequence). The CDR3 runs 14 residues. The J segment lost 5 bases and the V segment lost 6 bases, leaving 7 bases of the junction unmatched.

This clone has more than one count but fewer than ten. V gene TRBV9 combines with J gene TRBJ2-7, with D possibly TRBD1 on 6 matching bases. This CDR3 region has 15 residues. V shed 0 bases and J shed 0 bases, with 10 bases lying between them. The germline gives CDR1 SGDLS, CDR2 YYNGEE. CDR3 sequence reads: CASSVEGQNSYEQYF. The CDR3 bases are TGTGCCAGCAGCGTAGAAGGACAGAACTCCTACGAGCAGTACTTC. The variable domain in full, completed from reference TRBV9 and TRBJ2-7, reads DSGVTQTPKHLITATGQRVTLRCSPRSGDLSVYWYQQSLDQGLQFLIQYYNGEERAKGNILERFSAQQFPDLHSELNLSSLELGDSALYFCASSVEGQNSYEQYFGPGTRLTVT.

The chain couples TRBV19 to TRBJ2-6; D may be TRBD1 (6 bases). Trimming pared 5 bases from V and 0 bases from J, leaving 23 bases between. Germline V gene lookup returns CDR1 LNHDA and CDR2 SQIVND (reference sequence). The CDR3 is 20 residues long. The CDR3 here is CASSGGRVERAYSGANVLTF. The CDR3 coding sequence is TGTGCCAGTAGTGGGGGCAGGGTGGAGAGGGCTTACTCTGGGGCCAACGTCCTGACTTTC.

The gene calls are TRBV12-3 or TRBV12-4 and TRBJ2-7; D call uncertain. V was trimmed by 2 bases and J by 3 bases, leaving 8 bases between them. The CDR3 loop spans 13 amino acids. The CDR3 DNA sequence: TGTGCCAGCAGTTTAACTGATATCTACGAGCAGTACTTC. The encoded protein is CASSLTDIYEQYF.

The CDR3 protein is CASSQTGGGPHNEQFF. CDR3 DNA: TGTGCCAGCAGCCAGACCGGCGGGGGGCCACACAATGAGCAGTTCTTC. This chain connects TRBV11-2 to TRBJ2-1; the match to TRBD2 covers 8 bases. V dropped 5 bases and J dropped 5; count of bases not matched to a gene: 11. The CDR3 spans 16 residues. Germline CDR1 SGHAT, CDR2 FQNNGV.

V usage is TRBV3-1 (or the pseudogene TRBV3-2) and J usage is TRBJ1-3, with a weak D call TRBD1 (5 bases). This CDR3 has 15 amino acids. Trimming pared 4 bases from V and 4 bases from J, leaving 14 bases between. The germline V gene has CDR1 LGHDT and CDR2 YNNKEL (reference sequence). The CDR3 here is CASSPTPGGGNTIYF. Written as DNA, the CDR3 is TGTGCCAGCAGCCCGACCCCCGGGGGAGGAAACACCATATATTTT.

V and J are TRBV18 and TRBJ2-1; 8 bases are a match to TRBD2. This CDR3 spans 19 amino acids. CDR1 and CDR2 (germline): KGHSH, LQKENI. J gave up 5 bases and V 4 bases, and 19 bases lay outside the gene matches. This CDR3 is CASSHRPSVERGLHNEQFF. The CDR3 DNA reads TGTGCCAGCTCACACAGACCAAGTGTAGAGCGGGGGCTCCACAATGAGCAGTTCTTC.

This clone was found once. The chain uses TRBV5-4 and TRBJ2-3, with TRBD2 as a possible D gene (7 bases). Germline loops: CDR1 SGHNT, CDR2 YYREEE (reference sequence). Trimming left V 4 bases short and J 3 bases short, with 12 bases between. The CDR3 consists of 14 residues. The CDR3 DNA sequence: TGTGCCAGCAGCCCGGAGGGGGGGACAGATACGCAGTATTTT. As protein: CASSPEGGTDTQYF.

The rearrangement uses TRBV4-1 and TRBJ2-7; 8 bases agree with TRBD1. V was pared by 1 base and J by 7 bases, with 12 bases of the junction left unmatched. In germline, CDR1 is MGHRA, CDR2 YSYEKL. This CDR3 region has 16 residues. The CDR3 bases are TGCGCCAGCAGCCAAGTTAGCGGCCAGGGGGCGCGGGAGCAGTACTTC. Protein product: CASSQVSGQGAREQYF.

The CDR3 DNA follows: TGTGCCAGCAGTCTAAGACTCAAAGTTCCCTCGGGCTACACCTTC. Protein: CASSLRLKVPSGYTF. This chain uses TRBV7-7 with TRBJ1-2; D unclear. Germline assignment: CDR1 SSHAT and CDR2 FNYEAQ (reference sequence). V lost 6 bases and J lost 8, with 22 bases in between. The CDR3 extends over 15 amino acids.

The chain couples TRBV5-1 to TRBJ2-5, with 7 bases identical to TRBD1. Germline assignment: CDR1 SGHRS and CDR2 YFSETQ. V trimming: 2 bases; J trimming: 4 bases; junction bases outside the gene matches: 8. The CDR3 length is 15 residues. CDR3 loop: CASSLQGLGGETQYF. The CDR3 DNA is TGCGCCAGCAGCTTACAGGGGTTGGGCGGAGAGACCCAGTACTTC. Full variable domain (rest looked up from reference TRBV5-1 and TRBJ2-5): KAGVTQTPRYLIKTRGQQVTLSCSPISGHRSVSWYQQTPGQGLQFLFEYFSETQRNKGNFPGRFSGRQFSNSRSEMNVSTLELGDSALYLCASSLQGLGGETQYFGPGTRLLVL.

The chain has TRBV19 and TRBJ1-6; TRBD1 matches 7 bases. The V segment lost 8 bases and the J segment 10 bases; nucleotides outside the gene matches: 8. The CDR3 consists of 13 residues. Germline assignment: CDR1 LNHDA and CDR2 SQIVND (reference sequence). In DNA form, the CDR3 reads TGTGCCAGTGGGAACAGGGGTGTCTCACCCCTCCACTTT. Translated: CASGNRGVSPLHF.